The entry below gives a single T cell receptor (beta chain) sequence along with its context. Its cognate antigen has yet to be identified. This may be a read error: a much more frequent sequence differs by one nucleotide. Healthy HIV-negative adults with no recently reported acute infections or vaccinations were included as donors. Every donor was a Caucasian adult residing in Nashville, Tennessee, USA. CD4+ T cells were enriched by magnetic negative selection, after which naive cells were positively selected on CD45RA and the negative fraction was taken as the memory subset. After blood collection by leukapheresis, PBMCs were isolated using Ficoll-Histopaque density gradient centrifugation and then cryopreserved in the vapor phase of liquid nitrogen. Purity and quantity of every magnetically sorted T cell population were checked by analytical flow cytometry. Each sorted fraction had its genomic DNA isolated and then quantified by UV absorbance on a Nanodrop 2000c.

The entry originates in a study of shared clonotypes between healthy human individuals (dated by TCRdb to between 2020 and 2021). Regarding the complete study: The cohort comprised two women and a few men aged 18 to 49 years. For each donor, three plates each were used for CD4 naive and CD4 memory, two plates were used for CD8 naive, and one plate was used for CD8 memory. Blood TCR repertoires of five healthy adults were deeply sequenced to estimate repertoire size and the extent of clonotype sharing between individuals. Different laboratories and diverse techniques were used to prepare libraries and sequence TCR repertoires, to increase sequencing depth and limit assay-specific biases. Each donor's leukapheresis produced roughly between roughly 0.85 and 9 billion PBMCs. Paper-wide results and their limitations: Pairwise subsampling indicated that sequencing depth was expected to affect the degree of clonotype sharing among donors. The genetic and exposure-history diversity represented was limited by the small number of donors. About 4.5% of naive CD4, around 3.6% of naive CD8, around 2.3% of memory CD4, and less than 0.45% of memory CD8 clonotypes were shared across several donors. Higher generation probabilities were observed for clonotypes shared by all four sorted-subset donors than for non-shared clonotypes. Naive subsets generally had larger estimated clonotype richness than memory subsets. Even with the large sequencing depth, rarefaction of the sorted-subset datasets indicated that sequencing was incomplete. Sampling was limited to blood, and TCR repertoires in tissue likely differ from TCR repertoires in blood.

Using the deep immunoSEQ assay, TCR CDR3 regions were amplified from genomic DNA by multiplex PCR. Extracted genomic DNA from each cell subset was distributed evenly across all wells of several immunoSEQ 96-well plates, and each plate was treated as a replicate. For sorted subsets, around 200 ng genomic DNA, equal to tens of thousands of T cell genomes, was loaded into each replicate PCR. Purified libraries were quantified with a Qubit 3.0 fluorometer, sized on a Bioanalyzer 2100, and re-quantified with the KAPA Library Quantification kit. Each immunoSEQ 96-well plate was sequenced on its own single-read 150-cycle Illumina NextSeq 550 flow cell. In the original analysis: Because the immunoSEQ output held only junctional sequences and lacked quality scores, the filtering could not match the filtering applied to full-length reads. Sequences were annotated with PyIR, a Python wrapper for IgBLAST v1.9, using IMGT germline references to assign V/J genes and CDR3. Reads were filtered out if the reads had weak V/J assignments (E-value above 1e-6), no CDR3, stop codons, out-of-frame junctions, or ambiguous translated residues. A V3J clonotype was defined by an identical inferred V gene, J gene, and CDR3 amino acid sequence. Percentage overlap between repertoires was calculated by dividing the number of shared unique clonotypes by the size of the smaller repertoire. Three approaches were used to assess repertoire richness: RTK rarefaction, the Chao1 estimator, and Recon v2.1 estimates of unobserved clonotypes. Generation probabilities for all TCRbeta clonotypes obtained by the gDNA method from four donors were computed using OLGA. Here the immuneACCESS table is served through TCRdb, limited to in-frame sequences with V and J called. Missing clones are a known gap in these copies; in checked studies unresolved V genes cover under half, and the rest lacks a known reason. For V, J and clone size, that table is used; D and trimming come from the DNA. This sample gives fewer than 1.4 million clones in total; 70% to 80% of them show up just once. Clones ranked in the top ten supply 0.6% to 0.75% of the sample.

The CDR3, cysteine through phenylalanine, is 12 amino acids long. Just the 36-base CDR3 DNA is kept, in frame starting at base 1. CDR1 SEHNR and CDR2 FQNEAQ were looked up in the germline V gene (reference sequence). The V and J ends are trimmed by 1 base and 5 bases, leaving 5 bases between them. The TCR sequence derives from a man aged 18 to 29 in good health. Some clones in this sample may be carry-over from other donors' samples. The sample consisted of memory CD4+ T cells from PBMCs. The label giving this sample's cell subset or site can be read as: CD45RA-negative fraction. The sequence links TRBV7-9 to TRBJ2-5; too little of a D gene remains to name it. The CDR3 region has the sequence CASSLDPETQYF. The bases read TGTGCCAGCAGCTTAGACCCGGAGACCCAGTACTTC. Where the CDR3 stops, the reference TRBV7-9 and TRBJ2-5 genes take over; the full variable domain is DTGVSQNPRHKITKRGQNVTFRCDPISEHNRLYWYRQTLGQGPEFLTYFQNEAQLEKSRLLSDRFSAERPKGSFSTLEIQRTEQGDSAMYLCASSLDPETQYFGPGTRLLVL.